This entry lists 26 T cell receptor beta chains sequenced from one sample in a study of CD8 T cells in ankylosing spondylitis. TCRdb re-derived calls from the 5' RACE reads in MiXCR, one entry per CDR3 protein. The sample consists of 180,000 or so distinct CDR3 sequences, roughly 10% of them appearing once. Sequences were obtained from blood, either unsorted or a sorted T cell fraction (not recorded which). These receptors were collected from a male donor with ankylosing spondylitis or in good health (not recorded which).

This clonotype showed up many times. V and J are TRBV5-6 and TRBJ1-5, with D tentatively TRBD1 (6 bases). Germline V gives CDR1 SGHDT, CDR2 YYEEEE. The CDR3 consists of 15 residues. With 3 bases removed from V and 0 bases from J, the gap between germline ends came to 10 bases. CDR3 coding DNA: TGTGCCAGCAGCTCAGGACAGCCTAGCAATCAGCCCCAGCATTTT. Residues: CASSSGQPSNQPQHF.

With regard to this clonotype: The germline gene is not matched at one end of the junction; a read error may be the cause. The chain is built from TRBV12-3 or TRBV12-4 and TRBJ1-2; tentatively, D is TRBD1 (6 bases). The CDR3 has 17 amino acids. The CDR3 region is CASRRRGARIKNYGHTF. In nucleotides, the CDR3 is TGTGCCAGCAGGCGGCGGGGGGCGCGAATCAAGAACTATGGCCACACCTTC.

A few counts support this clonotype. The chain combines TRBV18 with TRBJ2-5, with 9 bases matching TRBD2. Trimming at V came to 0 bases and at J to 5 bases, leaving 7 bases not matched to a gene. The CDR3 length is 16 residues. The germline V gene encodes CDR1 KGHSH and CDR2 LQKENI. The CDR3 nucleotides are TGTGCCAGCTCACCACCCCAGGCTAGCGGGAAGGAGACCCAGTACTTC. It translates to CASSPPQASGKETQYF.

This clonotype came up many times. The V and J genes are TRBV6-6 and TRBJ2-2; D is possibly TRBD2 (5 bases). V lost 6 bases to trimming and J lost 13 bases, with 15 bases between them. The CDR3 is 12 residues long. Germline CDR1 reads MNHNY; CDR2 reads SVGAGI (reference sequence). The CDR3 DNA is TGTGCCAGCAGCCCCGGGGTCTTGGGGCTGTTTTTT. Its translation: CASSPGVLGLFF.

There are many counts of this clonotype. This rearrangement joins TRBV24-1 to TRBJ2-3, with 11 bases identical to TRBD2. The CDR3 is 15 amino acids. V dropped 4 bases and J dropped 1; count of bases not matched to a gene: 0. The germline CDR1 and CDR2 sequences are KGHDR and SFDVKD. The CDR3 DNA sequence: TGTGCCACCAGTGAACTAGCGGGGGGCACAGATACGCAGTATTTT. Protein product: CATSELAGGTDTQYF.

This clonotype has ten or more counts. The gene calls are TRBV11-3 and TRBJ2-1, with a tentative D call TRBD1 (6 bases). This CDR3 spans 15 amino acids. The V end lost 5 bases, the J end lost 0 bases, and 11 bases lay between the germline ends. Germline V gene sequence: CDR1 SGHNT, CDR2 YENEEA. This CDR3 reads CASSPPDSSYNEQFF. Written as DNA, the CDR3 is TGTGCCAGCAGCCCACCGGACAGCTCCTACAATGAGCAGTTCTTC.

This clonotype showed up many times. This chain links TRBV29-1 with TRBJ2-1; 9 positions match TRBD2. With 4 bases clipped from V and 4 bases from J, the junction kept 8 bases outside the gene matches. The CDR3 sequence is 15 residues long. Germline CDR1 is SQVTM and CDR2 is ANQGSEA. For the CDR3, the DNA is TGCAGCGTTGGAATCCCTAGCGGGGTTTACAATGAGCAGTTCTTC. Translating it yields CSVGIPSGVYNEQFF.

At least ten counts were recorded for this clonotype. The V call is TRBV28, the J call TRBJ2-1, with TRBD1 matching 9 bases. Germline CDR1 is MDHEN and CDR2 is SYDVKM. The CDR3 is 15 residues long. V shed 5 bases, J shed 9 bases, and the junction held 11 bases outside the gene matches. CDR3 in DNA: TGTGCCAGCAGTGGGGACAGGGCCGTACCAGGTGAGCAGTTCTTC. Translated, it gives CASSGDRAVPGEQFF.

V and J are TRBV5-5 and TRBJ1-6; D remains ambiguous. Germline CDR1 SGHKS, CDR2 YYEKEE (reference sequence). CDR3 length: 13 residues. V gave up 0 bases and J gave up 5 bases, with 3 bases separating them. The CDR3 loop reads CASSLENNSPLHF. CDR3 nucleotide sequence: TGTGCCAGCAGCTTGGAGAATAATTCACCCCTCCACTTT.

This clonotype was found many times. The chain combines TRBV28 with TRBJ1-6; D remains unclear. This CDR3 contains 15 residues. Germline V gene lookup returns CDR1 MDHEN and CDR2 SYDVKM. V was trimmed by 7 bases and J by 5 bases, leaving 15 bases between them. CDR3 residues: CASIEGRSDNSPLHF. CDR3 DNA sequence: TGTGCCAGCATCGAAGGCCGGTCGGATAATTCACCCCTCCACTTT. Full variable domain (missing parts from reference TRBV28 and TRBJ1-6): DVKVTQSSRYLVKRTGEKVFLECVQDMDHENMFWYRQDPGLGLRLIYFSYDVKMKEKGDIPEGYSVSREKKERFSLILESASTNQTSMYLCASIEGRSDNSPLHFGNGTRLTVT.

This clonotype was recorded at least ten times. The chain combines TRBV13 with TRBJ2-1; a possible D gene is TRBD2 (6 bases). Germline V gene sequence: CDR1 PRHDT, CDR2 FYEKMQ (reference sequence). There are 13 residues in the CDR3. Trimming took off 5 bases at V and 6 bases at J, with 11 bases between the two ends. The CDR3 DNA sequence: TGTGCCAGCAGCCCCCGACTAGGCAATGAGCAGTTCTTC. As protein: CASSPRLGNEQFF.

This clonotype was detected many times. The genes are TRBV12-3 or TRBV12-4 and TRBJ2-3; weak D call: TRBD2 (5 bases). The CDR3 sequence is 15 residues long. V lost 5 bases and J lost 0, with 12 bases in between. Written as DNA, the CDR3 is TGTGCCAGCAGTCAACCGCGGACTAGCACAGATACGCAGTATTTT. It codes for CASSQPRTSTDTQYF.

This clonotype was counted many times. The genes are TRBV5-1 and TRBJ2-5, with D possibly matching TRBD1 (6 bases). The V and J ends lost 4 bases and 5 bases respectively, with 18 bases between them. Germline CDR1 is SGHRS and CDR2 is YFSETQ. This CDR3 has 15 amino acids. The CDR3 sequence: CASSPDSPLRETQYF. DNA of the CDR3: TGCGCCAGCAGCCCGGACAGCCCTCTCCGGGAGACCCAGTACTTC.

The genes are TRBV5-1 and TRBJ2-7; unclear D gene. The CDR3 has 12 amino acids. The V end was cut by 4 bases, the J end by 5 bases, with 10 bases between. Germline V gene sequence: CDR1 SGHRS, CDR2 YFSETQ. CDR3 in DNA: TGCGCCAGCAGCCTGTTGGGGAACGAGCAGTACTTC. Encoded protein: CASSLLGNEQYF.

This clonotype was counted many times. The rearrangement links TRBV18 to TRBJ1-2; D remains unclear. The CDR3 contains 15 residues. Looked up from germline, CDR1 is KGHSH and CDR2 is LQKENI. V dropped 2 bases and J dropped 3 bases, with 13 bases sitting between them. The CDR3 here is CASSPEDPIDYGYTF. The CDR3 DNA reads TGTGCCAGCTCACCAGAGGACCCCATAGACTATGGCTACACCTTC.

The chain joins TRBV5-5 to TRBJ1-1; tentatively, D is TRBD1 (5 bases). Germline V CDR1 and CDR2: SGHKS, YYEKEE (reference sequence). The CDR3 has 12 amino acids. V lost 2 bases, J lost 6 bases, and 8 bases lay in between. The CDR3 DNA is TGTGCCAGCAGCTTCATGGGGGCTGAAGCTTTCTTT. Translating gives CASSFMGAEAFF.

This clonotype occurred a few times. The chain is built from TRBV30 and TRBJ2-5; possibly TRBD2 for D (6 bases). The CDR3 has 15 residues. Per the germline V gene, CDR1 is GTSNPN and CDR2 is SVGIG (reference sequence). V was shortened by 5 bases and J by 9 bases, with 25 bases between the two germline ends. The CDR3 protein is CAWGGNPGRLAAQYF. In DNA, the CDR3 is TGTGCCTGGGGGGGGAACCCTGGGAGATTAGCGGCCCAGTACTTC. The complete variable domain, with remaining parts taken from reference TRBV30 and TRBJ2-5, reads SQTIHQWPATLVQPVGSPLSLECTVEGTSNPNLYWYRQAAGRGLQLLFYSVGIGQISSEVPQNLSASRPQDRQFILSSKKLLLSDSGFYLCAWGGNPGRLAAQYFGPGTRLLVL.

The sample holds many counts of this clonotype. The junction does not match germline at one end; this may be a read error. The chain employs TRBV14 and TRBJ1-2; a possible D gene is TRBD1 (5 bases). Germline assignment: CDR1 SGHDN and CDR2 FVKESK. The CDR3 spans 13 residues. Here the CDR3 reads CASSQGGVPDSLF. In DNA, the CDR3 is TGTGCCAGCAGCCAAGGAGGGGTCCCTGACAGTCTCTTC.

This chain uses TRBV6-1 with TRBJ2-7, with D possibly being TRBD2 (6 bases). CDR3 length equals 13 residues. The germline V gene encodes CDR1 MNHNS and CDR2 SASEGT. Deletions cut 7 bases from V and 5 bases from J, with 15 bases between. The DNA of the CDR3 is TGTGCCAGCAAGCGCGGGGAGATCAACGAGCAGTACTTC. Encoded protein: CASKRGEINEQYF.

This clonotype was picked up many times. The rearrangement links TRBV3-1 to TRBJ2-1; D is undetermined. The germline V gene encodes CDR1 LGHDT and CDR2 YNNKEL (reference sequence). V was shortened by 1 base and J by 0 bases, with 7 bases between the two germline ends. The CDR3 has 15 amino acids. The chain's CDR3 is CASSQVRSSYNEQFF. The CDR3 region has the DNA TGTGCCAGCAGCCAAGTTAGAAGCTCCTACAATGAGCAGTTCTTC.

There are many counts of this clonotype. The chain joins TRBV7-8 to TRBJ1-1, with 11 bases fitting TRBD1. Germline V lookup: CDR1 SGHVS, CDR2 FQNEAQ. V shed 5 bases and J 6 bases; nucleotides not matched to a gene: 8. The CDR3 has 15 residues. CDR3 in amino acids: CASSLRTGGFPEAFF. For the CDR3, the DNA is TGTGCCAGCAGCCTCCGGACAGGGGGCTTCCCTGAAGCTTTCTTT.

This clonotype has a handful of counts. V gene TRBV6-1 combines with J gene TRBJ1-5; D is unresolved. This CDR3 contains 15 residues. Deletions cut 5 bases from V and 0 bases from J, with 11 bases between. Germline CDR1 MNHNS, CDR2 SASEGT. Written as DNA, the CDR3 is TGTGCCAGCAGTCCCAGCATTAATAGCAATCAGCCCCAGCATTTT. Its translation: CASSPSINSNQPQHF.

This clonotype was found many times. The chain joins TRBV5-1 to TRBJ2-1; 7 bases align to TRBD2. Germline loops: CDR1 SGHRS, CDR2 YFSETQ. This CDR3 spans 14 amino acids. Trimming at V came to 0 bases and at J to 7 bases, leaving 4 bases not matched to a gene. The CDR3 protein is CASSLVGGGNEQFF. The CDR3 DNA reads TGCGCCAGCAGCTTGGTGGGGGGGGGGAATGAGCAGTTCTTC. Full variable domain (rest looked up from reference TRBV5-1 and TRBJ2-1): KAGVTQTPRYLIKTRGQQVTLSCSPISGHRSVSWYQQTPGQGLQFLFEYFSETQRNKGNFPGRFSGRQFSNSRSEMNVSTLELGDSALYLCASSLVGGGNEQFFGPGTRLTVL.

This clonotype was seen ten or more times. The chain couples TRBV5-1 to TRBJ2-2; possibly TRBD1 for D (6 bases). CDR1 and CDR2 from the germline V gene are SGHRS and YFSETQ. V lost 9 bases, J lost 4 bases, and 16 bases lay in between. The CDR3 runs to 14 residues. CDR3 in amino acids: CATRDTRGTGELFF. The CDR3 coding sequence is TGCGCCACCAGGGACACCCGAGGCACCGGGGAGCTGTTTTTT.

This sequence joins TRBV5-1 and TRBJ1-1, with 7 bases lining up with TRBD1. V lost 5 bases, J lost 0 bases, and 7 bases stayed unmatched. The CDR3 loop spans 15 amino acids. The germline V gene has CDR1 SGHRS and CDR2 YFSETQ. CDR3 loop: CASSSGQYLNTEAFF. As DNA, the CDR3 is TGCGCCAGCAGTTCGGGACAGTACCTGAACACTGAAGCTTTCTTT. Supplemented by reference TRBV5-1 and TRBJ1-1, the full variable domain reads KAGVTQTPRYLIKTRGQQVTLSCSPISGHRSVSWYQQTPGQGLQFLFEYFSETQRNKGNFPGRFSGRQFSNSRSEMNVSTLELGDSALYLCASSSGQYLNTEAFFGQGTRLTVV.

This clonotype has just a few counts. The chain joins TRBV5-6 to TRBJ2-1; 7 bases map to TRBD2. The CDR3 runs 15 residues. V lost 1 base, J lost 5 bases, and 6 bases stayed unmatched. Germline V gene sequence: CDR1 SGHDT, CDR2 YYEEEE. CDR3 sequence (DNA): TGTGCCAGCAGCTTGAGCGGGATGAACCACAATGAGCAGTTCTTC. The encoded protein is CASSLSGMNHNEQFF.